This passage covers 6 T cell receptor beta chains from one sample sequenced in a study of blood T cell repertoires in COVID-19. TCRdb's copy holds only in-frame clones and misses some; the assay was immunoSEQ multiplex PCR. The sample yields 130,000 or so clones, around 80% seen once. Specimen: PBMCs or T cells enriched from blood (not recorded which). The receptors were gathered from a middle-aged man with acute COVID-19.

In regard to this clone: Other DNA sequences in the sample encode the same CDR3. This chain joins TRBV20-1 and TRBJ2-7; D gene ambiguous. CDR1 and CDR2 (germline): DFQATT, SNEGSKA (reference sequence). The CDR3 is made up of 11 amino acids. V lost 6 bases and J lost 5, with 11 bases in between. The CDR3 loop is CSARSGHEQYF. CDR3 nucleotides: TGCAGTGCCCGGAGTGGCCACGAGCAGTACTTC.

The rearrangement uses TRBV10-3 and TRBJ1-2, with TRBD1 matching over 8 bases. This CDR3 comprises 13 residues. The V segment lost 5 bases and the J segment 8 bases; nucleotides outside the gene matches: 7. Germline values: CDR1 ENHRY, CDR2 SYGVKD. For the CDR3, the DNA is TGTGCCATCAGTCCATCGACAGGGGACGGCTACACCTTC. Protein: CAISPSTGDGYTF.

V gene TRBV10-2 combines with J gene TRBJ1-2; weak D call: TRBD1 (6 bases). V was trimmed by 7 bases and J by 3 bases, leaving 12 bases between them. The germline gives CDR1 WSHSY, CDR2 SAAADI. The CDR3 loop spans 13 amino acids. The chain's CDR3 is CASKQGRDYGYTF. The CDR3 DNA sequence: TGCGCCAGCAAGCAGGGGCGCGACTATGGCTACACCTTC.

The chain recombines TRBV3-1 (or the pseudogene TRBV3-2) with TRBJ2-1, with 10 nucleotides matching TRBD2. The CDR3 sequence is 17 residues long. V gave up 0 bases and J gave up 4 bases; unmatched junction bases: 6. Germline V gene sequence: CDR1 LGHDT, CDR2 YNNKEL (reference sequence). In DNA form, the CDR3 reads TGTGCCAGCAGCCAAGACGTAGCGGGGGGCATTTACAATGAGCAGTTCTTC. Its translation is CASSQDVAGGIYNEQFF.

This chain connects TRBV7-3 to TRBJ2-1, with 8 bases aligning to TRBD1. The V segment lost 3 bases and the J segment 12 bases; nucleotides outside the gene matches: 4. The germline V gene encodes CDR1 SGHTA and CDR2 FQGTGA. CDR3 length equals 12 residues. The CDR3 region has the DNA TGTGCCAGCAGCTTGCCCCAGGGGGCGCAGTTCTTC. Amino acid sequence: CASSLPQGAQFF. Together with reference TRBV7-3 and TRBJ2-1, the CDR3 gives the full variable domain: GAGVSQTPSNKVTEKGKYVELRCDPISGHTALYWYRQSLGQGPEFLIYFQGTGAADDSGLPNDRFFAVRPEGSVSTLKIQRTERGDSAVYLCASSLPQGAQFFGPGTRLTVL.

The chain employs TRBV11-2 and TRBJ1-2, with D possibly being TRBD1 (6 bases). Trimming removed 5 bases at V and 2 bases at J, with 9 bases between. Germline V lookup: CDR1 SGHAT, CDR2 FQNNGV. The CDR3 sequence is 13 residues long. The CDR3 DNA reads as TGTGCCAGCAGCCCGGACAGCAACTATGGCTACACCTTC. Amino acid sequence: CASSPDSNYGYTF.